This T cell receptor (beta chain) is drawn from a study of graft-versus-host responses after intestinal transplantation. Study context: Recipients were all induced with anti-thymocyte globulin, then given tacrolimus and steroids for 3 to 4 years.

A word on this clone: Its antigen is undetermined.

V lost 4 bases and J 5 bases, leaving 3 bases between the germline ends. CDR3 size: 10 residues. CDR1 is LGHNA and CDR2 is YNFKEQ in the germline V gene. TCRdb's table, derived via immunoSEQ multiplex PCR, lists solely in-frame clones and lacks some. The profile shows some 100,000 clones, more than 85% of them singletons. Material: unstimulated CD4+ T cells sorted from spleen or lymph node cells, obtained before transplant. This sequence was found in a human donor who was the organ donor for an intestinal transplant. The V call is TRBV4-2, the J call TRBJ2-7; D gene uncertain. The CDR3 loop reads CASSPNEQYF. In DNA, the CDR3 is TGTGCCAGCAGCCCAAACGAGCAGTACTTC.